This T cell receptor beta chain was documented in a study of Ad26.COV2.S vaccination and SARS-CoV-2 variants. Overall study findings and caveats: The authors reported substantial breadth in spike-specific CD8+ and CD4+ T cell responses after vaccination.

Concerning this clone itself: Its antigen is still unknown.

Treatment noted: roughly 18 received Ad26.COV2.S at low or high dose, single or two shots; about 5 received placebo; per-sample allocation not given. The samples date from day 63 after the first vaccine or placebo injection. Method: immunoSEQ multiplex PCR; TCRdb's copy keeps in-frame clones and lacks some. This table has more than 250,000 clones, around 87% appearing once. V lost 3 bases to trimming and J lost 7 bases, with 12 bases between them. Germline V gene data show CDR1 as MGHDK and CDR2 as SYGVNS. The CDR3 loop spans 14 amino acids. The receptor's source is a person aged 18-65 years who received the Ad26.COV2.S COVID-19 vaccine or a placebo. This chain joins TRBV25-1 and TRBJ1-4; D uncertain. Sequencing used peripheral blood, obtained in a trial of Ad26.COV2.S vaccine versus placebo. In DNA, the CDR3 is TGTGCCAGCAGTGATGGAGGGCTCGGTGAAAAACTGTTTTTT. Translated: CASSDGGLGEKLFF.